The 12 T cell receptor beta chains given below trace back to one sample, sequenced in a study of radiotherapy plus CTLA-4 blockade in lung cancer. This table comes from immunoSEQ multiplex PCR, and its TCRdb copy is limited to in-frame clones, with some not included. Of approximately 69,000 clones in the sample, roughly 75% were seen once. This sample comprised peripheral blood, obtained from a patient treated with radiotherapy plus ipilimumab. Receptors were obtained from a human donor with non-small cell lung cancer who had a complete response to radiotherapy plus ipilimumab.

This rearrangement joins TRBV25-1 to TRBJ2-1; D gene uncertain. Germline CDR1 and CDR2: MGHDK and SYGVNS. Trimming cost V 4 bases and J 3 bases, with 7 bases left between them. CDR3 length: 13 amino acids. CDR3 in amino acids: CASSGGRYNEQFF. The CDR3 DNA sequence: TGTGCCAGCAGTGGTGGACGCTACAATGAGCAGTTCTTC.

V usage is TRBV30 and J usage is TRBJ1-5; D is ambiguous. The CDR3 covers 13 residues. CDR1 and CDR2 (germline): GTSNPN, SVGIG (reference sequence). Trimming cost V 4 bases and J 3 bases, with 10 bases left between them. CDR3 in amino acids: CAWNPSVNQPQHF. CDR3 nucleotides: TGTGCCTGGAACCCAAGTGTCAATCAGCCCCAGCATTTT.

The chain's CDR3 is CASSFATGMPQHF. DNA for the CDR3: TGTGCCAGCAGTTTCGCGACAGGGATGCCCCAGCATTTT. This sequence joins TRBV6-1 and TRBJ1-5; 7 bases fit TRBD1. Germline V gives CDR1 MNHNS, CDR2 SASEGT. The trim removed 5 bases at V and 9 bases at J, leaving 7 bases unmatched. The CDR3 spans 13 residues.

This clone was detected once. The rearrangement joins TRBV9 to TRBJ1-2, with 9 positions matching TRBD1. J gave up 3 bases and V 3 bases, and 6 bases lay outside the gene matches. Germline assignment: CDR1 SGDLS and CDR2 YYNGEE. CDR3 length: 15 amino acids. CDR3 amino acids: CASSADRGLDYGYTF. DNA of the CDR3: TGTGCCAGCAGCGCCGACAGGGGGTTGGACTATGGCTACACCTTC.

The chain joins TRBV2 to TRBJ1-3; D is unclear. The CDR3 sequence is 14 residues long. The germline V gene has CDR1 SNHLY and CDR2 FYNNEI. Trimming left V 2 bases short and J 0 bases short, with 5 bases between. The CDR3 DNA sequence: TGTGCCAGCAGTGAAAGTTACTCTGGAAACACCATATATTTT. It specifies CASSESYSGNTIYF.

This clone was detected only once. The chain employs TRBV18 and TRBJ1-4, with 10 bases lining up with TRBD1. The CDR3 extends over 14 amino acids. Germline assignment: CDR1 KGHSH and CDR2 LQKENI. V trimming: 8 bases; J trimming: 6 bases; junction bases outside the gene matches: 6. The CDR3 spells CASATGTGDEKLFF. CDR3 DNA: TGTGCCAGCGCAACCGGGACAGGGGATGAAAAACTGTTTTTT.

The chain recombines TRBV27 with TRBJ2-1; D not resolved. The V gene's germline CDR1 is MNHEY and CDR2 SMNVEV (reference sequence). This CDR3 is 15 amino acids long. V gave up 10 bases and J gave up 0 bases, with 16 bases separating them. The CDR3 DNA is TGTGCCACTAACGAACGAGGTTACTCCTACAATGAGCAGTTCTTC. Amino acids: CATNERGYSYNEQFF.

The chain uses TRBV9 and TRBJ2-3, with D perhaps TRBD2 (6 bases). Trimming cost V 4 bases and J 6 bases, with 18 bases left between them. CDR3 length: 15 amino acids. Looked up from germline, CDR1 is SGDLS and CDR2 is YYNGEE. CDR3: CASSPRDSPGDTQYF. The CDR3 nucleotides are TGTGCCAGCAGCCCCCGGGACTCCCCTGGTGATACGCAGTATTTT. Using reference TRBV9 and TRBJ2-3 for the parts outside the CDR3, the full variable domain is DSGVTQTPKHLITATGQRVTLRCSPRSGDLSVYWYQQSLDQGLQFLIQYYNGEERAKGNILERFSAQQFPDLHSELNLSSLELGDSALYFCASSPRDSPGDTQYFGPGTRLTVL.

This clone occurred once. CDR3 in DNA: TGCGCCAGCAGTCAATCTGGCTACACCTTC. Its protein product is CASSQSGYTF. The chain recombines TRBV23-1 with TRBJ1-2; D uncertain. TRBV23-1 is an ORF, and what it does is uncertain. Deletions cut 0 bases from V and 7 bases from J, with 0 bases between. This CDR3 has 10 amino acids.

J is TRBJ2-5 and V is TRBV5-1; TRBD1 matches 10 bases. CDR1 and CDR2 (germline): SGHRS, YFSETQ. There are 14 residues in the CDR3. The ends lost 5 bases at V and 4 bases at J; junction bases unmatched: 5. In DNA form, the CDR3 reads TGCGCCAGCAGTCGACAGGGGGCGGGAGAGACCCAGTACTTC. This codes for CASSRQGAGETQYF.

V and J are TRBV20-1 and TRBJ1-2, with D uncertain. Per germline, CDR1 DFQATT and CDR2 SNEGSKA (reference sequence). This CDR3 comprises 8 residues. V shed 8 bases and J shed 7 bases, with 5 bases lying between them. For the CDR3, the DNA is TGCAGTCCCCCTGGCTACACCTTC. Protein product: CSPPGYTF.

In this sample, this clone turned up a few times. This same CDR3 is encoded by further DNA sequences in the sample. The chain links TRBV4-3 to TRBJ1-2, with D unclear. This CDR3 has 13 amino acids. Germline loops: CDR1 LGHNA, CDR2 YSLEER. Between the trimmed V and J ends, which lost 0 bases and 0 bases, there was a span of 2 bases. CDR3 sequence: CASSQDTNYGYTF. As DNA, the CDR3 is TGCGCCAGCAGCCAAGACACTAACTATGGCTACACCTTC.